This TCR beta chain was sequenced in a study of control samples from healthy donors and cancer patients (dated by TCRdb to the early 2020s). This clone was seen a few times. What antigen it recognizes has not been identified. Per-nucleotide qualities are absent, and no much larger clonotype sits a single base away. Library generation was performed with the immunoSEQ multiplex PCR assay. TCRdb limited this immuneACCESS table to in-frame rearrangements with V and J called. A share of clones is missing; checked studies link under half to unresolved V genes, and the rest is unexplained. This sample is represented by over 75,000 clones; around 85% of them were singletons. The ten largest clones take up approximately 20% of the sample. Taken from the germline V gene (reference sequence), the CDR1 and CDR2 loops are DFQATT and SNEGSKA. CDR3 length: 13 amino acids, cysteine to phenylalanine. Only CDR3 DNA is held: 39 bases, read in frame from base 1. V is reduced by 3 bases and J by 4 bases, leaving a spacing of 12 bases between them.

The sample was blood. The chain is encoded by TRBV20-1 joined to TRBJ1-1; the D gene is not confidently resolved. This clonotype originated in a man younger than 40 in good health. In nucleotides, the sequence is TGCAGTGCTAGTGAACATGCGGGCACTGAAGCTTTCTTT. This encodes CSASEHAGTEAFF.